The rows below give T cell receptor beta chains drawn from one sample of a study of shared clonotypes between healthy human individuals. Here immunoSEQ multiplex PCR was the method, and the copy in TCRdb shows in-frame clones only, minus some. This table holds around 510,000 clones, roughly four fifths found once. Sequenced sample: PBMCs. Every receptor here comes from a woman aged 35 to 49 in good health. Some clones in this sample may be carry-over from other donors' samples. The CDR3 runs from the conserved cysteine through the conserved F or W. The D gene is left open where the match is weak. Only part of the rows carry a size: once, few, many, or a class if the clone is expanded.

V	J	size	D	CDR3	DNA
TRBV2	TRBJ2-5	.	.	CASSYTGDQYF	TGTGCCAGCAGTTATACCGGAGACCAGTACTTC
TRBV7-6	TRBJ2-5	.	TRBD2	CASSSRTSGETQYF	TGTGCCAGCAGCTCTCGGACTAGCGGAGAGACCCAGTACTTC
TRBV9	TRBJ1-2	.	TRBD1	CASSVGRGTGIVSGYTF	TGTGCCAGCAGCGTAGGTCGTGGGACAGGGATCGTTAGCGGCTACACCTTC
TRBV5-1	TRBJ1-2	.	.	CASSLGSGNYGYTF	TGCGCCAGCAGCTTGGGGTCGGGGAACTATGGCTACACCTTC
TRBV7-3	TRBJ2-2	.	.	CASSSNFAGELFF	TGTGCCAGCAGCTCCAACTTCGCCGGGGAGCTGTTTTTT
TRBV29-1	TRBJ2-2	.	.	CSVDVPTNTGELFF	TGCAGCGTTGACGTACCAACGAACACCGGGGAGCTGTTTTTT
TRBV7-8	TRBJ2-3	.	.	CASSLPRPDTQYF	TGTGCCAGCAGCTTACCGAGGCCAGATACGCAGTATTTT
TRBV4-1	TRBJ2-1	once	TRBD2	CASSQHGLAGVNEQFF	TGCGCCAGCAGCCAACATGGACTAGCGGGAGTAAATGAGCAGTTCTTC
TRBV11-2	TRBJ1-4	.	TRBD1	CASSLNRGAEKLFF	TGTGCCAGCAGCCTTAACAGGGGGGCCGAAAAACTGTTTTTT
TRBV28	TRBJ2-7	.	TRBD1	CASSLPGTAYEQYF	TGTGCCAGCAGTTTACCCGGGACAGCCTACGAGCAGTACTTC
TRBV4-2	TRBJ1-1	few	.	CASSPLSVRVGEAFF	TGTGCCAGCAGCCCTTTGTCGGTTCGGGTCGGTGAAGCTTTCTTT
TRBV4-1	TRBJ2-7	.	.	CASSQVTSSHEQYF	TGCGCCAGCAGCCAAGTAACTAGTTCCCACGAGCAGTACTTC
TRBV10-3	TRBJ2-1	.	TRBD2	CAISEGLAGDNEQFF	TGTGCCATCAGTGAAGGACTAGCGGGAGACAATGAGCAGTTCTTC
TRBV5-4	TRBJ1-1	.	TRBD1	CASSLQGMNTEAFF	TGTGCCAGCAGCTTACAGGGGATGAACACTGAAGCTTTCTTT